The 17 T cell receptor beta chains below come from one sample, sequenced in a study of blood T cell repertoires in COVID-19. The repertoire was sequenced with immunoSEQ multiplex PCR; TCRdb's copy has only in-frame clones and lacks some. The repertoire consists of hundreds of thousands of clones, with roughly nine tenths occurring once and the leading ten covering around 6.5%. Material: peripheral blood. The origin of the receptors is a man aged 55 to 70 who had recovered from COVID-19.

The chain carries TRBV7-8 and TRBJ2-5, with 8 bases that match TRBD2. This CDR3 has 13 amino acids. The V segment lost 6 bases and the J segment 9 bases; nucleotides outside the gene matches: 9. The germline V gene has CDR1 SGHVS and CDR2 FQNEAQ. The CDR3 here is CASRPGTRVSQYF. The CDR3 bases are TGTGCCAGCAGGCCCGGGACTAGAGTTTCCCAGTACTTC. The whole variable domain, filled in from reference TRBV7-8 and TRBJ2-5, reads GAGVSQSPRYKVAKRGQDVALRCDPISGHVSLFWYQQALGQGPEFLTYFQNEAQLDKSGLPSDRFFAERPEGSVSTLKIQRTQQEDSAVYLCASRPGTRVSQYFGPGTRLLVL.

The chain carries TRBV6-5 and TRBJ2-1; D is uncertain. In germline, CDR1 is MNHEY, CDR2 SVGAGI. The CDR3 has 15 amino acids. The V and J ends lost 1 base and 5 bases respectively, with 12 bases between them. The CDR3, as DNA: TGTGCCAGCAGTTACTTGCCAACTCCTAACAATGAGCAGTTCTTC. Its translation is CASSYLPTPNNEQFF.

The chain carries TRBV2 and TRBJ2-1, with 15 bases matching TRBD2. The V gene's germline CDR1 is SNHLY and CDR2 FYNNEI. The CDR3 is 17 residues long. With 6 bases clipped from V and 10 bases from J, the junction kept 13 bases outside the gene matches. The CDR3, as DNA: TGTGCCAGCAGAGGGACTAGCGGGGGGTCAGCCCCTTGGGAGCAGTTCTTC. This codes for CASRGTSGGSAPWEQFF.

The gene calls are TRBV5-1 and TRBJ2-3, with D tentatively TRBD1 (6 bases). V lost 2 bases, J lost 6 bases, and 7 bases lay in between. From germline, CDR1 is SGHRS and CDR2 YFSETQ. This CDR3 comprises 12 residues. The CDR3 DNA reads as TGCGCCAGCAGCTTCACAGGGGATACGCAGTATTTT. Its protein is CASSFTGDTQYF. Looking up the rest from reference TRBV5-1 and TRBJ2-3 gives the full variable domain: KAGVTQTPRYLIKTRGQQVTLSCSPISGHRSVSWYQQTPGQGLQFLFEYFSETQRNKGNFPGRFSGRQFSNSRSEMNVSTLELGDSALYLCASSFTGDTQYFGPGTRLTVL.

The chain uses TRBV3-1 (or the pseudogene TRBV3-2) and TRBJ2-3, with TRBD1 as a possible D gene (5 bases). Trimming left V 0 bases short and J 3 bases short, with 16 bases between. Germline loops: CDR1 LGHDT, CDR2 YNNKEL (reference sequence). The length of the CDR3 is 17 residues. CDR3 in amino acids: CASSQDILGERTDTQYF. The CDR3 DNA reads TGTGCCAGCAGCCAAGATATCTTAGGGGAACGGACAGATACGCAGTATTTT.

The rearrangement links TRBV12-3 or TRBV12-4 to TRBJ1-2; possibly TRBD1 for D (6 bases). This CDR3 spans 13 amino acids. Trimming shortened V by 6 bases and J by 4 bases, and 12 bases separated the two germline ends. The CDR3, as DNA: TGTGCCAGCAGGCAGACAGGTATCTATGGCTACACCTTC. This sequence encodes CASRQTGIYGYTF.

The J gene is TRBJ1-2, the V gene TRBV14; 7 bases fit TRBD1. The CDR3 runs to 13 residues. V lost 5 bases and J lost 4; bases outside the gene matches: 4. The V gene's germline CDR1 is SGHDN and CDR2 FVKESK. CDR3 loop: CASSTGTVYGYTF. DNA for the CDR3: TGTGCCAGCAGCACCGGGACAGTCTATGGCTACACCTTC.

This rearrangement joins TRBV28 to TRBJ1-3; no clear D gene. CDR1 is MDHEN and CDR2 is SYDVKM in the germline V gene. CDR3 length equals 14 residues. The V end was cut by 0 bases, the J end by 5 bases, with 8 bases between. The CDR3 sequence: CASSLWGGRNTIYF. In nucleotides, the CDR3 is TGTGCCAGCAGTTTATGGGGAGGGAGAAACACCATATATTTT.

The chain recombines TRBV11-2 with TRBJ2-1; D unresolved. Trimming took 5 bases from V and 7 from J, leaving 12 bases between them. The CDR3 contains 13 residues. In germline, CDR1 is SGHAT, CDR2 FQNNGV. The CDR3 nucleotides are TGTGCCAGCAGCCCACTGAGAGAAAATGAGCAGTTCTTC. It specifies CASSPLRENEQFF.

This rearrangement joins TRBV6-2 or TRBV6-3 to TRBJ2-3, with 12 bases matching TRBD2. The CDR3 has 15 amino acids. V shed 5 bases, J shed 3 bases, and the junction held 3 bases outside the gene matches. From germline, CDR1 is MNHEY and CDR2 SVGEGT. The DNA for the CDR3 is TGTGCCAGCAGTCTAGCGGGGGGGCCGACAGATACGCAGTATTTT. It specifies CASSLAGGPTDTQYF.

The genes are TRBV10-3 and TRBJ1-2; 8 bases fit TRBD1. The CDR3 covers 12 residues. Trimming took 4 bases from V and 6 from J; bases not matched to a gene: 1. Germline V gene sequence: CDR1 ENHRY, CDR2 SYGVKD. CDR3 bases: TGTGCCATCAGTGGGACAGGGAATGGCTACACCTTC. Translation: CAISGTGNGYTF.

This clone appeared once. The CDR3 loop is CAWSSYNQPQHF. DNA for the CDR3: TGTGCCTGGAGTTCCTACAATCAGCCCCAGCATTTT. The chain carries TRBV30 and TRBJ1-5; D gene ambiguous. Trimming removed 2 bases at V and 3 bases at J, with 5 bases between. This CDR3 has 12 residues. Germline CDR1 and CDR2: GTSNPN and SVGIG (reference sequence).

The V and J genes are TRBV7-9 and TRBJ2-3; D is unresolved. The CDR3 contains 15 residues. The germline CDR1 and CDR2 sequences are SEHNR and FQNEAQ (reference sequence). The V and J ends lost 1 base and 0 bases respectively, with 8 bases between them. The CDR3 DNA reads TGTGCCAGCAGCTTAGACCGGGTCAGCACAGATACGCAGTATTTT. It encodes CASSLDRVSTDTQYF.

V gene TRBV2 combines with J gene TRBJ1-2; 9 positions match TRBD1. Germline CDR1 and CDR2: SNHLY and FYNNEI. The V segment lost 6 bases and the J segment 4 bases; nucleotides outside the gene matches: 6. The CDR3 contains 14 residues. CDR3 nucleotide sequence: TGTGCCAGCAGGGGACAGGGTCGTGGCTATGGCTACACCTTC. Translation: CASRGQGRGYGYTF.

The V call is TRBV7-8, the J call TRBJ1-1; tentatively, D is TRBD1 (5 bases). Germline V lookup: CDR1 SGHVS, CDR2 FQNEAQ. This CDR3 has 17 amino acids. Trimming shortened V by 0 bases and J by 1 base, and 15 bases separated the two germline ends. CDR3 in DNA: TGTGCCAGCAGCTTAGCCCCGGGGGGTAGTACGAACACTGAAGCTTTCTTT. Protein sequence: CASSLAPGGSTNTEAFF.

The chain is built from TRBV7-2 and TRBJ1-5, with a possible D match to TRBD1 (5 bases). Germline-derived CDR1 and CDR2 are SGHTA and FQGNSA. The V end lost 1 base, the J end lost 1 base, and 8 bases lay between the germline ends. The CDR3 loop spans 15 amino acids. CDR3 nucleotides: TGTGCCAGCAGCTTAGATCGGGGGAGCAATCAGCCCCAGCATTTT. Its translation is CASSLDRGSNQPQHF.

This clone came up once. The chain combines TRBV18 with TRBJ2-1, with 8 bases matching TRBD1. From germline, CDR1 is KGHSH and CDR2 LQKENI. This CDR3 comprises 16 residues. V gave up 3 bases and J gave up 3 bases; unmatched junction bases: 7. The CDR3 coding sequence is TGTGCCAGCTCACCCACAGGGGGAGGAGGCTACAATGAGCAGTTCTTC. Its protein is CASSPTGGGGYNEQFF.